These T cell receptor beta chains were read from a single sample in a study of T cell repertoires in cytomegalovirus infection. The antigens these receptors bind are not known. TCRdb independently ran MiXCR on the reads; one entry per CDR3 protein. The sample consists of 84,000 or so distinct CDR3 sequences, around 49% of them appearing once. The input for sequencing was CD8+ T cells from cultured PBMCs, taken from culture after CMV antigen stimulation. The origin of the receptors is a human donor in good health (CMV status not recorded). Some clones in this sample may be carry-over from other donors' samples. The CDR3 runs from the conserved cysteine through the conserved F or W. The order of the fields is J gene, V gene, clone size, D gene, CDR3 DNA, CDR3 protein. A D gene is named only where the DNA matches it firmly. Size tells how often a clone was seen (once, few, many) or the class of an expanded clone, and some rows leave it out.

j_gene: TRBJ2-7
v_gene: TRBV7-4
abundance: -
d_gene: TRBD1
CDR3nt: TGTGCCAGCAGCCCACCCTCGGGACAGGGTGGGCACTTC
CDR3aa: CASSPPSGQGGHF

j_gene: TRBJ1-1
v_gene: TRBV27
abundance: -
d_gene: -
CDR3nt: TGTGCCAGCAGTTTATCGGTGGGGACTGAAGCTTTCTTT
CDR3aa: CASSLSVGTEAFF

j_gene: TRBJ2-3
v_gene: TRBV6-5
abundance: -
d_gene: -
CDR3nt: TGTGCCAGCAGTTACCGGCAGAGCACAGATACGCAGTATTTT
CDR3aa: CASSYRQSTDTQYF

j_gene: TRBJ2-7
v_gene: TRBV5-6
abundance: -
d_gene: -
CDR3nt: TGTGCCAGCAGCGTGTCGCCCTACGAGCAGTACTTC
CDR3aa: CASSVSPYEQYF

j_gene: TRBJ2-3
v_gene: TRBV4-1
abundance: many
d_gene: TRBD2
CDR3nt: TGCGCCAGCAGCCAATCGAGCGGGGGGGCGAGAGCAGATACGCAGTATTTT
CDR3aa: CASSQSSGGARADTQYF

j_gene: TRBJ2-1
v_gene: TRBV7-6
abundance: few
d_gene: -
CDR3nt: TGTGCCAGCAGCTTAGCCCCACGACAGAACAATGAGCAGTTCTTC
CDR3aa: CASSLAPRQNNEQFF

j_gene: TRBJ1-3
v_gene: TRBV28
abundance: -
d_gene: TRBD1
CDR3nt: TGTGCCAGCAGTTTCACGACCTGGGACAGGGGGCCAACGGAGGGAAACACCATATATTTT
CDR3aa: CASSFTTWDRGPTEGNTIYF

j_gene: TRBJ1-5
v_gene: TRBV6-1
abundance: few
d_gene: -
CDR3nt: TGTGCCACCCAGGGGTCAGGTCAGCCCCAGCATTTT
CDR3aa: CATQGSGQPQHF

j_gene: TRBJ2-2
v_gene: TRBV6-6
abundance: few
d_gene: TRBD1
CDR3nt: TGTGCCAGCAGTCCACCGGACAGGCCCACCGGGGAGCTGTTTTTT
CDR3aa: CASSPPDRPTGELFF

j_gene: TRBJ2-1
v_gene: TRBV28
abundance: few
d_gene: -
CDR3nt: TGTGCCAGCACTTTGGAGGGGGCCAGGTGGAATGAGCAGTTCTTC
CDR3aa: CASTLEGARWNEQFF

j_gene: TRBJ1-4
v_gene: TRBV19
abundance: -
d_gene: -
CDR3nt: TGTGCCAGTAGTGTTCCCTTAGGGGATACTAATGAAAAACTGTTTTTT
CDR3aa: CASSVPLGDTNEKLFF

j_gene: TRBJ1-1
v_gene: TRBV7-8
abundance: few
d_gene: -
CDR3nt: TGTGCCAGCAGCTTAGAATCCGGTCCCATGAACACTGAAGCTTTCTTT
CDR3aa: CASSLESGPMNTEAFF

j_gene: TRBJ2-7
v_gene: TRBV12-3/TRBV12-4
abundance: few
d_gene: -
CDR3nt: TGTGCCAGCAGTTTGAGTCGGCTCGAGCAGTACTTC
CDR3aa: CASSLSRLEQYF

j_gene: TRBJ1-1
v_gene: TRBV9
abundance: -
d_gene: TRBD1
CDR3nt: TGTGCCAGCAGCGTGGGGACAGGGGCGAACACTGAAGCTTTCTTT
CDR3aa: CASSVGTGANTEAFF

j_gene: TRBJ1-5
v_gene: TRBV9
abundance: once
d_gene: -
CDR3nt: TGTGCCAGCAGCCCCATCTGGGGTAATCAGCCCCAGCATTTT
CDR3aa: CASSPIWGNQPQHF

j_gene: TRBJ2-1
v_gene: TRBV19
abundance: -
d_gene: TRBD2
CDR3nt: TGTGCCAGTACCCCCTTGGGGGGGTTGGGGTACAATGAGCAGTTCTTC
CDR3aa: CASTPLGGLGYNEQFF

j_gene: TRBJ2-7
v_gene: TRBV7-8
abundance: few
d_gene: -
CDR3nt: TGTGCCAGCAGCCCAAGCACCTACGAGCAGTACTTC
CDR3aa: CASSPSTYEQYF

j_gene: TRBJ1-2
v_gene: TRBV29-1
abundance: few
d_gene: -
CDR3nt: TGCAGCGTTGACAGGGGCGAAGGGTCTAACTATGGCTACACCTTC
CDR3aa: CSVDRGEGSNYGYTF

j_gene: TRBJ2-3
v_gene: TRBV4-2
abundance: -
d_gene: -
CDR3nt: TGTGCCAGCAGCCAAGATTTGGGCTCAGATACGCAGTATTTT
CDR3aa: CASSQDLGSDTQYF

j_gene: TRBJ1-1
v_gene: TRBV12-3/TRBV12-4
abundance: -
d_gene: -
CDR3nt: TGTGCCAGCAGCGACCAGGGGTTGAACACTGAAGCTTTCTTT
CDR3aa: CASSDQGLNTEAFF

j_gene: TRBJ2-2
v_gene: TRBV29-1
abundance: -
d_gene: -
CDR3nt: TGCAGCGTTGAGGTGTCAGCTAACACCGGGGAGCTGTTTTTT
CDR3aa: CSVEVSANTGELFF

j_gene: TRBJ2-5
v_gene: TRBV9
abundance: few
d_gene: TRBD1
CDR3nt: TGTGCCAGCAGCGACCGGACAGGGGAGACCCAGTACTTC
CDR3aa: CASSDRTGETQYF

j_gene: TRBJ2-1
v_gene: TRBV12-3/TRBV12-4
abundance: -
d_gene: -
CDR3nt: TGTGCCAGCAGTTTTAGGAGCTCCTACAATGAGCAGTTCTTC
CDR3aa: CASSFRSSYNEQFF

j_gene: TRBJ1-1
v_gene: TRBV4-1
abundance: -
d_gene: -
CDR3nt: TGCGCCAGCAGCCAAGATGAGGGGGGAACCGAGGAGAGTTCTGAAGCTTTCTTT
CDR3aa: CASSQDEGGTEESSEAFF

j_gene: TRBJ1-6
v_gene: TRBV5-1
abundance: once
d_gene: -
CDR3nt: TGCGCCAGCAGCTTGGAGGCGGATTCCGGGTCACCCCTCCACTTT
CDR3aa: CASSLEADSGSPLHF

j_gene: TRBJ1-2
v_gene: TRBV6-8
abundance: -
d_gene: TRBD1
CDR3nt: TGTGCCAGCAGGCACATTAATCCGGGACAGGGGGTTGATGGCTACACCTTC
CDR3aa: CASRHINPGQGVDGYTF

j_gene: TRBJ2-1
v_gene: TRBV28
abundance: -
d_gene: -
CDR3nt: TGTGCCAGCAGCGGCGAGGACAATGAGCAGTTCTTC
CDR3aa: CASSGEDNEQFF

j_gene: TRBJ2-2
v_gene: TRBV7-8
abundance: few
d_gene: -
CDR3nt: TGTGCCAGCAGCTTAGCGATGCAGGGGAACACCGGGGAGCTGTTTTTT
CDR3aa: CASSLAMQGNTGELFF

j_gene: TRBJ1-1
v_gene: TRBV7-8
abundance: -
d_gene: -
CDR3nt: TGTGCCAGCAGCCTCCCGGAAGGAGCGAACACTGAAGCTTTCTTT
CDR3aa: CASSLPEGANTEAFF

j_gene: TRBJ1-5
v_gene: TRBV12-3/TRBV12-4
abundance: few
d_gene: -
CDR3nt: TGTGCCAGCAGGCGAGGGAATCAGCCCCAGCATTTT
CDR3aa: CASRRGNQPQHF

j_gene: TRBJ2-5
v_gene: TRBV7-9
abundance: -
d_gene: -
CDR3nt: TGTGCCAGCAGCCGAGAGGGGGGGAGAGAGACCCAGTACTTC
CDR3aa: CASSREGGRETQYF

j_gene: TRBJ2-1
v_gene: TRBV6-1
abundance: -
d_gene: -
CDR3nt: TGTGCCATCACTATTCGAAATGAGCAGTTCTTC
CDR3aa: CAITIRNEQFF

j_gene: TRBJ2-3
v_gene: TRBV7-2
abundance: few
d_gene: -
CDR3nt: TGTGCCAGCAGCTTAGGGCAGAGCACAGATACGCAGTATTTT
CDR3aa: CASSLGQSTDTQYF

j_gene: TRBJ1-2
v_gene: TRBV12-3/TRBV12-4
abundance: -
d_gene: -
CDR3nt: TGTGCCAGCGGTGGGAGGGCAGGCTATGGCTACACCTTC
CDR3aa: CASGGRAGYGYTF

j_gene: TRBJ2-7
v_gene: TRBV27
abundance: -
d_gene: TRBD1
CDR3nt: TGTGCCACATCCCCGGACAGGTCCTCCTACGAGCAGTACTTC
CDR3aa: CATSPDRSSYEQYF

j_gene: TRBJ1-3
v_gene: TRBV7-8
abundance: -
d_gene: -
CDR3nt: TGTGCCAGCAGCGAGGGCAGGGGAACTGGAAACACCATATATTTT
CDR3aa: CASSEGRGTGNTIYF

j_gene: TRBJ2-7
v_gene: TRBV6-6
abundance: -
d_gene: -
CDR3nt: TGTGCCAGCAGCTACTCAGGGGGCGGGGGCTACGAGCAGTACTTC
CDR3aa: CASSYSGGGGYEQYF

j_gene: TRBJ2-2
v_gene: TRBV7-8
abundance: few
d_gene: -
CDR3nt: TGTGCCAGCATCTGGGGGCCCGGGGAGCTGTTTTTT
CDR3aa: CASIWGPGELFF

j_gene: TRBJ2-7
v_gene: TRBV7-3
abundance: once
d_gene: TRBD1
CDR3nt: TGTGCCAGCAGCATCACCGGGACAGGCTACGAGCAGTACTTC
CDR3aa: CASSITGTGYEQYF

j_gene: TRBJ2-1
v_gene: TRBV6-1
abundance: -
d_gene: -
CDR3nt: TGTGCCAGTGATAATTACGTGGGTTACAATGAGCAGTTCTTC
CDR3aa: CASDNYVGYNEQFF

j_gene: TRBJ2-1
v_gene: TRBV9
abundance: -
d_gene: -
CDR3nt: TGTGCCAGCAGCCCCGGAAACAATGAGCAGTTCTTC
CDR3aa: CASSPGNNEQFF

j_gene: TRBJ1-2
v_gene: TRBV7-9
abundance: -
d_gene: TRBD1
CDR3nt: TGTGCCAGCAGCCCAACCCCGACAGGGAATTATGGCTACACCTTC
CDR3aa: CASSPTPTGNYGYTF

j_gene: TRBJ1-1
v_gene: TRBV29-1
abundance: -
d_gene: -
CDR3nt: TGCAGCGTCCCGGACACAGGCTCAAAGGGAACTTTCTTT
CDR3aa: CSVPDTGSKGTFF

j_gene: TRBJ2-1
v_gene: TRBV7-9
abundance: -
d_gene: -
CDR3nt: TGTGCCAGCAGCCCTCCGGTGGGGGGCCTCGTCAATGAGCAGTTCTTC
CDR3aa: CASSPPVGGLVNEQFF

j_gene: TRBJ2-1
v_gene: TRBV7-9
abundance: few
d_gene: -
CDR3nt: TGTGCCAGCAGCTTAGGGGCGCGCCCTTACAATGAGCAGTTCTTC
CDR3aa: CASSLGARPYNEQFF

j_gene: TRBJ1-5
v_gene: TRBV27
abundance: -
d_gene: -
CDR3nt: TGTGCCAGCAGTTCGGCAGGGGTTACGGGCAATCAGCCCCAGCATTTT
CDR3aa: CASSSAGVTGNQPQHF

j_gene: TRBJ2-5
v_gene: TRBV7-9
abundance: -
d_gene: -
CDR3nt: TGTGCCAGCAGCTCAACCCAAGGACAGCAAGAGACCCAGTACTTC
CDR3aa: CASSSTQGQQETQYF

j_gene: TRBJ2-7
v_gene: TRBV6-5
abundance: -
d_gene: -
CDR3nt: TGTGCCAGCAGTTTTGAAACAGGGAACGAGCAGTACTTC
CDR3aa: CASSFETGNEQYF

j_gene: TRBJ2-7
v_gene: TRBV28
abundance: few
d_gene: -
CDR3nt: TGTGCCAGCTTGCCCCAGGACTCACGAGGGCCCTACGAGCAGTACTTC
CDR3aa: CASLPQDSRGPYEQYF

j_gene: TRBJ1-1
v_gene: TRBV2
abundance: -
d_gene: TRBD1
CDR3nt: TGTGCCAGCAGTTCTGGGACAGGGCGGATGAACACTGAAGCTTTCTTT
CDR3aa: CASSSGTGRMNTEAFF

j_gene: TRBJ1-1
v_gene: TRBV30
abundance: -
d_gene: -
CDR3nt: TGTGCCTGGAGTCCCGGCACTGAAGCTTTCTTT
CDR3aa: CAWSPGTEAFF

j_gene: TRBJ2-2
v_gene: TRBV6-5
abundance: -
d_gene: -
CDR3nt: TGTGCCAGCAGTTACCTCTCCCCGACCGGGGAGCTGTTTTTT
CDR3aa: CASSYLSPTGELFF

j_gene: TRBJ1-1
v_gene: TRBV4-2
abundance: -
d_gene: -
CDR3nt: TGTGCCAGCAGCCATCCCCGTGCGGGTGAAGCTTTCTTT
CDR3aa: CASSHPRAGEAFF

j_gene: TRBJ1-1
v_gene: TRBV7-8
abundance: few
d_gene: TRBD1
CDR3nt: TGTGCCAGCAGCTTAAGTTCCAGGGGGGAAGCTTTCTTT
CDR3aa: CASSLSSRGEAFF

j_gene: TRBJ2-3
v_gene: TRBV10-3
abundance: -
d_gene: TRBD2
CDR3nt: TGTGCCATCAGTGATTTCCTAGCGGGGCACACAGATACGCAGTATTTT
CDR3aa: CAISDFLAGHTDTQYF